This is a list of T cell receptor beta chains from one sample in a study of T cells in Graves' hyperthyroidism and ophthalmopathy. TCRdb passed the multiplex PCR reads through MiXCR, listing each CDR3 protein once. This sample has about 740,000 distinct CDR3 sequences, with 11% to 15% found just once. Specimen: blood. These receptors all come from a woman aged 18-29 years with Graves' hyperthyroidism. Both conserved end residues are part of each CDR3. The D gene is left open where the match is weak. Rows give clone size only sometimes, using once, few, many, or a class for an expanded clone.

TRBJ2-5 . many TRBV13 TGTGCCAGCAGCTTACGAGCGGAGGTGTACCAAGAGACCCAGTACTTC CASSLRAEVYQETQYF
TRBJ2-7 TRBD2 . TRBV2 TGTGCCAGCAGTCTACCCTCCTCCGGGACTAGCCGCTACGAGCAGTACTTC CASSLPSSGTSRYEQYF
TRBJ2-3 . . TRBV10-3 TGTGCCATCAGTGAGTCTCCGACAGTGGGTTTAGCGGACGAGGTTGGTACGCAGTATTTT CAISESPTVGLADEVGTQYF
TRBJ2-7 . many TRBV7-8 TGTGCCAGCAGCTTAGGGCAGGACTACGAGCAGTACTTC CASSLGQDYEQYF
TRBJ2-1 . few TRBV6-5 TGTGCCAGCAGTTACTCTCCCGGATACAATGAGCAGTTCTTC CASSYSPGYNEQFF
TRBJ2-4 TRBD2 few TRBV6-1 TGTGCCAGCAGTAAACTAGCGGTTCTAGCCAAAAACATTCAGTACTTC CASSKLAVLAKNIQYF
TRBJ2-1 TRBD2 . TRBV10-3 TGTGCCATCAGCGACGGACTAGCGGGAGCGAATGAGCAGTTCTTC CAISDGLAGANEQFF
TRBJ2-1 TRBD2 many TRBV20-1 TGCAGTGCCTTAAAGACTAGCGGGAGGTCCCATGAGCAGTTCTTC CSALKTSGRSHEQFF
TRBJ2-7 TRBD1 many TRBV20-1 TGCAGTGCCGCGAGTGGGACAGGTGGGGAGCAGTACTTC CSAASGTGGEQYF
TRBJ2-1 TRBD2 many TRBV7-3 TGTGCCAGCAGCCTAAAGGCTAGCGGGGTCAACTACAATGAGCAGTTCTTC CASSLKASGVNYNEQFF
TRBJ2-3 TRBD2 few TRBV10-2 TGCGCCAGCAGTGATAGCCGGCGGGAGTACACAGATACGCAGTATTTT CASSDSRREYTDTQYF
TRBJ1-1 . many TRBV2 TGTGCCAGCAGTGACCAGGGAGGCTCTGAAGCTTTCTTT CASSDQGGSEAFF
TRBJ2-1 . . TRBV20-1 TGCAGTGCTAGATTCGGGGGACCCTCATCCAGCTCCTACAATGAGCAGTTCTTC CSARFGGPSSSSYNEQFF
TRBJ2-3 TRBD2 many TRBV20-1 TGCAGTGGGACTAGCGGGACAGATACGCAGTATTTT CSGTSGTDTQYF
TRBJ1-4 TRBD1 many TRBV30 TGTGCCTGGCGGACAGGATCAACTAATGAAAAACTGTTTTTT CAWRTGSTNEKLFF
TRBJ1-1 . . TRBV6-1 TGTGCCAGCACCTTACGCCAGGGATCTGAAGCTTTCTTT CASTLRQGSEAFF
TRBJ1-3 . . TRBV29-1 TGCAGCGTTGAAGTGGACAGAATCTCTGGAAACACCATATATTTT CSVEVDRISGNTIYF
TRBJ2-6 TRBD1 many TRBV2 TGTGCCAGTAGACAGGGTTCTGGGGCCAACGTCCTGACTTTC CASRQGSGANVLTF
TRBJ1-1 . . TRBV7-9 TGTGCCAGCCATACAATCCCCAACACTGAAGCTTTCTTT CASHTIPNTEAFF
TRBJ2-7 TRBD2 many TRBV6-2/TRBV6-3 TGTGCCAGCAGTTACTCGTCTGCCGGCGGGAGGGCCAACGAGCAGTACTTC CASSYSSAGGRANEQYF
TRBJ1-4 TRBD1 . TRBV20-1 TGCAGTGCTAGAGATCCAGGGACAGGACCCTCTAATGAAAAACTGTTTTTT CSARDPGTGPSNEKLFF
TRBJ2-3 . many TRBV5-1 TGCGCCAGCAGCTCTACTAGCATTGCAGATACGCAGTATTTT CASSSTSIADTQYF
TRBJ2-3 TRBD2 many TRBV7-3 TGTGCCAGCAGCAAAACTACTAGCGGATACACAGATACGCAGTATTTT CASSKTTSGYTDTQYF
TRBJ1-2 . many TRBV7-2 TGTGCCAGCAGCCAGCGGACAGCCTATGGCTACACCTTC CASSQRTAYGYTF
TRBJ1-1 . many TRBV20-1 TGCAGTACCCAACTCCCCGGGGAGTACACTGAAGCTTTCTTT CSTQLPGEYTEAFF
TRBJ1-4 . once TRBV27 TGTGCCAGCAGTTCGGCAGGGGTTAATGGAAAACTGTTTTTT CASSSAGVNGKLFF
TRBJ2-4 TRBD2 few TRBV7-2 TGTGCCAGCAGCTTAGAACTAGCGGGTATAGCCAAAAACATTCAGTACTTC CASSLELAGIAKNIQYF
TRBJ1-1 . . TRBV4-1 TGCGCCAGCAGCCAAGATCGGGGGGGCGCGGAGGAAGCTTTCTTT CASSQDRGGAEEAFF
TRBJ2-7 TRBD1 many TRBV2 TGTGCCAGCAAATGGACAGGGTACTACGAGCAGTACTTC CASKWTGYYEQYF
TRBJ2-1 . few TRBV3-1 TGTGCCAGCAGCCTCCCGGGTCCCCCCTCGGGGGAGCAGTTCTTC CASSLPGPPSGEQFF
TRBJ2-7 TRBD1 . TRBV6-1 TGTGCCAGCACCGGGACAGGGGGCTGGGAGCAGTACTTC CASTGTGGWEQYF
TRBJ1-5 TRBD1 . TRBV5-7 TGTGCCAGCAGCCTATCCACGGACAGGATCGGCAATCAGCCCCAGCATTTT CASSLSTDRIGNQPQHF
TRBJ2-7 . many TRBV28 TGTGCCAGCAGTTTCTTCCGGGACTCCTACGAGCAGTACTTC CASSFFRDSYEQYF
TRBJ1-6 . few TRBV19 TGTGCCAGTAGTACACCCCCGGGGGACCGATTGTATAGTAATTCACCCCTCCACTTT CASSTPPGDRLYSNSPLHF
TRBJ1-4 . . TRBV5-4 TGTGCCAGCAGCTTAAGCCCCCGGAATAATGAAAAACTGTTTTTT CASSLSPRNNEKLFF
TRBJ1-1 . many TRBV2 TGTGCCAGCAGTGACTTGGAAAACACTGAAGCTTTCTTT CASSDLENTEAFF
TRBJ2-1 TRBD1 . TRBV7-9 TGTGCCAGCAGCTCCCCCGGGACAGGGGGCGCGGTTGAGCAGTTCTTC CASSSPGTGGAVEQFF
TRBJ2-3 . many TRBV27 TGTGCCAGCAGTTTATTTTTAGGGGCAGATACGCAGTATTTT CASSLFLGADTQYF
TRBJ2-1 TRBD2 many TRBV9 TGTGCCAGCAGCGTACCAAGGACTAGCGGGAGTCGTCGGAATGAGCAGTTCTTC CASSVPRTSGSRRNEQFF
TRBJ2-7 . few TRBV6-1 TGTGCCAGCAGTGTTGGCGGAGGCGGCAGGGCGGCCTACGAGCAGTACTTC CASSVGGGGRAAYEQYF
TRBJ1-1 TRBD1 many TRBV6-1 TGTGCCAGCAGTTCGTTCCGGGACAGGGGGCCGGGCACTGAAGCTTTCTTT CASSSFRDRGPGTEAFF
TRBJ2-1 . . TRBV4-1 TGCGCCAGCAGCCACCCATGGACTTCCCTCTATGAGCAGTTCTTC CASSHPWTSLYEQFF
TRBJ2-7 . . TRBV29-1 TGCAGCGTTGGGGGATCGGGGGAGCAGTACTTC CSVGGSGEQYF
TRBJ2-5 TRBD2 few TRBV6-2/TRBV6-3 TGTGCCAGCAGTTACTCGCTAGCGGGAGGCGGGGAGACCCAGTACTTC CASSYSLAGGGETQYF
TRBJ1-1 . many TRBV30 TGTGCCTGGAGTGGCCAGGACGGAGATTTTGAAGCTTTCTTT CAWSGQDGDFEAFF
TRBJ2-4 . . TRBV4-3 TGCGCCAGCAGCCAAGAGATCTCATCCCGCCTGAACATTCAGTACTTC CASSQEISSRLNIQYF
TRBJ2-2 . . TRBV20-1 TGCAGTGCGGAGGAGGGCACCGGGGAGCTGTTTTTT CSAEEGTGELFF
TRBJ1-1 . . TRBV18 TGTGCCAGCTCACCGGACGCGCAGGGGACTGAAGCTTTCTTT CASSPDAQGTEAFF
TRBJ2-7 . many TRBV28 TGTGCCAGCAGTTTGCATGCCTACGAGCAGTACTTC CASSLHAYEQYF
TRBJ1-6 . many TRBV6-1 TGTGCCAGCAGCCAAGAGTCAGGGGAGATTTTAGGCTATAATTCACCCCTCCACTTT CASSQESGEILGYNSPLHF
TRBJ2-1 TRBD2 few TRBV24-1 TGTGCCACCAGTGATGCCGGGACTAGCGGGATGGATGAGCAGTTCTTC CATSDAGTSGMDEQFF